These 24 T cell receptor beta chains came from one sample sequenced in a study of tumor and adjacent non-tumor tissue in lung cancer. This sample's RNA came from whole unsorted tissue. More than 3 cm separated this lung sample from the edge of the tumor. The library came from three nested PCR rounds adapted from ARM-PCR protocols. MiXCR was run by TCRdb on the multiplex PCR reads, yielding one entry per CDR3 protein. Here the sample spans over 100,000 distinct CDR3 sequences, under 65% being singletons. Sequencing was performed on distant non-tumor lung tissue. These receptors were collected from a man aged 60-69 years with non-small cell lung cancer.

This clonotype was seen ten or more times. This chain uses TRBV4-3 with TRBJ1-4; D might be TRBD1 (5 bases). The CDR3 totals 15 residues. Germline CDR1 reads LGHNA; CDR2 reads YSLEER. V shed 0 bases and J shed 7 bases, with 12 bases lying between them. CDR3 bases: TGCGCCAGCAGCCAAGATTCAGGCGGGACTGAAAAACTGTTTTTT. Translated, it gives CASSQDSGGTEKLFF.

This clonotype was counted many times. CDR3 in amino acids: CASSLGGFNRDMNTGELFF. The CDR3 nucleotides are TGTGCCAGCAGTTTAGGGGGTTTTAACAGGGACATGAACACCGGGGAGCTGTTTTTT. V and J are TRBV28 and TRBJ2-2, with D tentatively TRBD1 (6 bases). The germline V gene has CDR1 MDHEN and CDR2 SYDVKM. Trimming took 2 bases from V and 1 from J, leaving 20 bases between them. There are 19 residues in the CDR3.

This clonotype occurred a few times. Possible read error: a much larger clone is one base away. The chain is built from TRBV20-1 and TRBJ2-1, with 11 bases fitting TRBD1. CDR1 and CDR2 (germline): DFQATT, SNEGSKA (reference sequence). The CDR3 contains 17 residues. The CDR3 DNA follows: TGCAGTGCTAGACCCTACGGACAGGGGGCGCTTGCCAATGGGCAGTTCTTC. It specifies CSARPYGQGALANGQFF.

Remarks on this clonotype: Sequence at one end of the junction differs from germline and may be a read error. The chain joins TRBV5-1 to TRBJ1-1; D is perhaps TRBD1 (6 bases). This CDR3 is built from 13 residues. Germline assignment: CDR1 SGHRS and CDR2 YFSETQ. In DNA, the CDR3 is TGCGCCAGCAGCTTGGAGCAGGGGAGGGCAGCTCTCTTT. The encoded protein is CASSLEQGRAALF.

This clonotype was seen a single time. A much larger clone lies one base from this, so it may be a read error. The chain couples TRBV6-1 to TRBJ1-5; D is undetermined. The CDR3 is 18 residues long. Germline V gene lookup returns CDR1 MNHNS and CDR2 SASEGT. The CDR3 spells CASSQNPGRGYSSQPQHF. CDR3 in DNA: TGTGCCAGCAGTCAAAACCCTGGACGGGGATATAGCAGTCAGCCCCAGCATTTT.

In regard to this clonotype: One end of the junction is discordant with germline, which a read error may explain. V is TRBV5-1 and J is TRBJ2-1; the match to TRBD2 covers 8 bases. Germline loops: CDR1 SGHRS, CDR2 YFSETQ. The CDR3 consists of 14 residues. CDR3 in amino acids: CASSLTLAGNKQFF. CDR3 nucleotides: TGCGCCAGCAGCTTGACGCTAGCGGGCAATAAGCAGTTCTTC.

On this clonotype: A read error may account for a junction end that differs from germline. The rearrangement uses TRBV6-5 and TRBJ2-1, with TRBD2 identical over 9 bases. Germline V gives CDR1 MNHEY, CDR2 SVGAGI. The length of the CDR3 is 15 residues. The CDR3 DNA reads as TGTACCAGGAGACCCCTAGCGGGAACCAGGGTTGAGCAGTTCTTC. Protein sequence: CTRRPLAGTRVEQFF.

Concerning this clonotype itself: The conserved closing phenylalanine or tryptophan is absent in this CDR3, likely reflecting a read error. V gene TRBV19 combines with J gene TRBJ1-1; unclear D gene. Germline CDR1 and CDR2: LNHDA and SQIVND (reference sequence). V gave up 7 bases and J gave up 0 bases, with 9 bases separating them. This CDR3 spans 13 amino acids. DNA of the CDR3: TGTGCCAGTAATTCCTTGCTGAACACTGAAGCTTTCTAT. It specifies CASNSLLNTEAFY.

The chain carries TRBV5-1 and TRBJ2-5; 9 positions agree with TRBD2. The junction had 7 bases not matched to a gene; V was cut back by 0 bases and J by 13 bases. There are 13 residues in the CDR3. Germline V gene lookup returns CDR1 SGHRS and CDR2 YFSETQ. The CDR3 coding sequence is TGCGCCAGCAGCTTGGGGACTAGCGACTGGGGGTACTTC. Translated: CASSLGTSDWGYF.

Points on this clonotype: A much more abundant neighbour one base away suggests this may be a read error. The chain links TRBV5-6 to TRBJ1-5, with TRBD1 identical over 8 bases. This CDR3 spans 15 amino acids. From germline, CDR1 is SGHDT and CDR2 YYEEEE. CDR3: CAISLGQGKNQPQHF. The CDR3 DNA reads TGTGCCATCAGCCTCGGACAGGGCAAAAATCAGCCCCAGCATTTT.

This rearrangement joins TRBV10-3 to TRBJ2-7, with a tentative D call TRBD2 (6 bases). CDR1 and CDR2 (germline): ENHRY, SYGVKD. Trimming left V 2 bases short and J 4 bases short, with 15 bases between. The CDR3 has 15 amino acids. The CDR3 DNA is TGTGCCATCAGTGAGCCCGGACGGGGGAAGTACGAGCAGTACTTC. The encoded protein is CAISEPGRGKYEQYF.

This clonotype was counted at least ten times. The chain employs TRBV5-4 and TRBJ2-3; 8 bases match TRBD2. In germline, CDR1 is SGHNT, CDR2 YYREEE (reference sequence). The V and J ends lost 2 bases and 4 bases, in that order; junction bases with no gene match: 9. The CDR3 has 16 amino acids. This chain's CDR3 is CASSFGRAGGADTQYF. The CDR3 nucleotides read TGTGCCAGCAGCTTCGGGAGGGCCGGCGGAGCAGATACGCAGTATTTT.

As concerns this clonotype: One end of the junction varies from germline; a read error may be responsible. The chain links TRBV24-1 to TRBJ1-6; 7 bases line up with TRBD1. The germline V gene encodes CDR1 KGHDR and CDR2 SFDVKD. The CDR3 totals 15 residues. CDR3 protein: CATSDRDSQNSPFHF. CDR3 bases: TGTGCCACCAGTGATCGGGACAGCCAGAATTCACCCTTCCACTTT.

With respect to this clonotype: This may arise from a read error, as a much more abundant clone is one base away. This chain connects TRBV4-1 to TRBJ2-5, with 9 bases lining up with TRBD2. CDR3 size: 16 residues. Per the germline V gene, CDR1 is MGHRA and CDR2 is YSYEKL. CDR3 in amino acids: CSSSQGGGRDQETQYF. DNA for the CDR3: TGCTCCAGCAGCCAAGGAGGCGGGAGGGACCAAGAGACCCAGTACTTC.

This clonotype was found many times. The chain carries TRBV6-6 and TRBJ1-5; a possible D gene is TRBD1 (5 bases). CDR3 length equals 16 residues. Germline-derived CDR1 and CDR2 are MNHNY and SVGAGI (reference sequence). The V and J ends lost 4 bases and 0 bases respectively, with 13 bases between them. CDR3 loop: CASSSAQGDSNQPQHF. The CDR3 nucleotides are TGTGCCAGCAGTTCCGCCCAGGGAGATAGCAATCAGCCCCAGCATTTT.

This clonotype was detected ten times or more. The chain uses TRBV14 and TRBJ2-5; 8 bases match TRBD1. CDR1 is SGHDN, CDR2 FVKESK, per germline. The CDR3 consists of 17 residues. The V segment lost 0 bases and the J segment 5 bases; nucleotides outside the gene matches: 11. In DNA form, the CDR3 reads TGTGCCAGCAGCCAAGATTGGAGAACAGGGGGTCGGGAGACCCAGTACTTC. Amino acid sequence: CASSQDWRTGGRETQYF.

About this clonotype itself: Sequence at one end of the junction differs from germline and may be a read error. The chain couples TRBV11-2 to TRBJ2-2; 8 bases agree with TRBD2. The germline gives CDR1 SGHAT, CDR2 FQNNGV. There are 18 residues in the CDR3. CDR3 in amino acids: CTSSSGLVGATNTGELFF. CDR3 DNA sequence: TGTACCAGCAGCTCGGGACTAGTGGGGGCGACGAACACCGGGGAGCTGTTTTTT.

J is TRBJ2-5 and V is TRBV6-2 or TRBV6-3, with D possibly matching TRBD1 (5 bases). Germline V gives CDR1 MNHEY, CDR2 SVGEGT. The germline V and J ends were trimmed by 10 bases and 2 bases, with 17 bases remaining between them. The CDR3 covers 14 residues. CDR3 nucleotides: TGTGCCAACAGGATACAGGTGGGTCAAGAGACCCAGTACTTC. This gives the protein CANRIQVGQETQYF.

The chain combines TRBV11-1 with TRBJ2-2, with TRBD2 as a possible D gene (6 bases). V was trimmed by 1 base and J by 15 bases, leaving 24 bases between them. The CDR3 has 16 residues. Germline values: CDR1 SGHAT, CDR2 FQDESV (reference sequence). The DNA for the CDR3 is TGTGCCAGCAGCTTAGGGAGGGGCCTAGACACCGGGAAGTTGTTTTTT. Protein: CASSLGRGLDTGKLFF.

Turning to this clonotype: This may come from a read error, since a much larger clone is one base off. The CDR3 loop reads CASSHTLAQETQYF. The CDR3 DNA reads as TGTGCCAGCAGCCACACACTGGCCCAAGAGACCCAGTACTTC. This chain links TRBV2 with TRBJ2-5; D is undetermined. This CDR3 region has 14 residues. Trimming removed 6 bases from V and 1 base from J, with 12 bases in between. The germline CDR1 and CDR2 sequences are SNHLY and FYNNEI.

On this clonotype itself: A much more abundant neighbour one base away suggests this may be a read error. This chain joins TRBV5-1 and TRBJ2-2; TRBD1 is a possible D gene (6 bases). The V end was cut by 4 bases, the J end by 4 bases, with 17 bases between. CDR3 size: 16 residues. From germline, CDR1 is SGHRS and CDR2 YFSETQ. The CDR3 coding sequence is TGCGCCAGCAGCCCAAGGACAGTAGGTAGCACCGGGGAGCTGTTTTTT. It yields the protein CASSPRTVGSTGELFF.

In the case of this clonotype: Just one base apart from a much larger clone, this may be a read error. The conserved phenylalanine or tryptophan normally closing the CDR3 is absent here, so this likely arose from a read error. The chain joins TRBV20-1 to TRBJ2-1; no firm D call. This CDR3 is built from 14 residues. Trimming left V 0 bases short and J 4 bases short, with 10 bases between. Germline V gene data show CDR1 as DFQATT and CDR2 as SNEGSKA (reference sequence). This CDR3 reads CSARDVAVYNEQFS. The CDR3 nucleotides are TGCAGTGCTAGAGACGTCGCTGTGTACAATGAGCAGTTCTCC.

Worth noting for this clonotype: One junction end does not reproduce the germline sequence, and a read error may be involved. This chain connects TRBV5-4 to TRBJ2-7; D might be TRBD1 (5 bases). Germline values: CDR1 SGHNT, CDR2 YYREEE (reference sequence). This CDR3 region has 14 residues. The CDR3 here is CVSSLIARDYEQYF. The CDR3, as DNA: TGTGTCAGCAGCTTAATAGCCAGGGATTACGAGCAGTACTTC. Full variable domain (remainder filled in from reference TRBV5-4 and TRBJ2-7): ETGVTQSPTHLIKTRGQQVTLRCSSQSGHNTVSWYQQALGQGPQFIFQYYREEENGRGNFPPRFSGLQFPNYSSELNVNALELDDSALYLCVSSLIARDYEQYFGPGTRLTVT.

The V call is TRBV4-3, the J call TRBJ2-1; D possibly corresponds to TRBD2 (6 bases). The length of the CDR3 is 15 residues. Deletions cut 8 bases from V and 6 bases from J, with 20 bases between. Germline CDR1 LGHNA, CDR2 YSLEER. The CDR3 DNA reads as TGCGCCAGCTGTAAGGGACTGGGAGCGGTCAATGAGCAGTTCTTC. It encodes CASCKGLGAVNEQFF.